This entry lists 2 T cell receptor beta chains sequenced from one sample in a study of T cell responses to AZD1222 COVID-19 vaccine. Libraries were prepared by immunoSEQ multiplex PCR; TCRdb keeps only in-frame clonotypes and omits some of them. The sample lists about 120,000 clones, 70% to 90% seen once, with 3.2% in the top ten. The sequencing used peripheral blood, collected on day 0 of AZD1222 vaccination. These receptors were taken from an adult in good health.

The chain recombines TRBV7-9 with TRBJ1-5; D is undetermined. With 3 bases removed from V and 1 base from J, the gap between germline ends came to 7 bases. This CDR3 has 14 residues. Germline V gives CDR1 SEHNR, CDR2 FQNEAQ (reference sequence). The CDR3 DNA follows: TGTGCCAGCAGCTTGACGACGAGCAATCAGCCCCAGCATTTT. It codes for CASSLTTSNQPQHF.

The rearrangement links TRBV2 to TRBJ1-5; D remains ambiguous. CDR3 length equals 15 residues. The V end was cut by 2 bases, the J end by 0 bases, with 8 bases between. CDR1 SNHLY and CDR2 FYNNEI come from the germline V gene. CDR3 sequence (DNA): TGTGCCAGCAGTGAACGGCAGAATAGCAATCAGCCCCAGCATTTT. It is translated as CASSERQNSNQPQHF.